The 23 T cell receptor beta chains below all came from one sample that was sequenced in a study of a mutant IDH1 vaccine in newly diagnosed glioma. For these receptors, no antigen is known. TCRdb's table, derived via immunoSEQ multiplex PCR, lists solely in-frame clones and lacks some. In the table there are tens of thousands of clones, roughly 90% of which are singletons. Noted time point: week 5, during vaccination. It was 300 ug of mutant IDH1 20-mer peptide that made up each vaccine dose, given with topical imiquimod. Sequencing was performed on PBMCs, taken from a glioma patient whose treatment included an IDH1 peptide vaccine. These receptors came from a woman between 50 and 59 years old with glioma.

The chain links TRBV5-1 to TRBJ2-7, with 8 nucleotides matching TRBD1. The CDR3 covers 15 residues. J lost 3 bases, V lost 2 bases, and 7 bases had no gene match. The germline V gene has CDR1 SGHRS and CDR2 YFSETQ. CDR3: CASSFLTGAGYEQYF. The CDR3 bases are TGCGCCAGCAGCTTCCTGACAGGGGCGGGCTACGAGCAGTACTTC. Combining the CDR3 with reference TRBV5-1 and TRBJ2-7 gives the whole variable domain KAGVTQTPRYLIKTRGQQVTLSCSPISGHRSVSWYQQTPGQGLQFLFEYFSETQRNKGNFPGRFSGRQFSNSRSEMNVSTLELGDSALYLCASSFLTGAGYEQYFGPGTRLTVT.

CDR3 sequence reads: CASSPYFSGMQFF. In nucleotides, the CDR3 is TGTGCCAGCAGCCCTTACTTTAGCGGGATGCAGTTCTTC. The chain links TRBV7-2 to TRBJ2-1, with 8 bases fitting TRBD2. Trimming removed 5 bases from V and 12 bases from J; junction bases left unmatched: 9. Germline lookup yields CDR1 SGHTA and CDR2 FQGNSA. CDR3 size: 13 residues.

The chain links TRBV15 to TRBJ2-1, with a tentative D call TRBD2 (7 bases). The CDR3 is 16 residues long. Germline V gives CDR1 LNHNV, CDR2 YYDKDF (reference sequence). V was cut by 3 bases and J by 1 base, with 13 bases left in between. The CDR3 here is CATSRGRGGSYNEQFF. CDR3 coding DNA: TGTGCCACCAGCAGGGGGAGGGGGGGATCCTACAATGAGCAGTTCTTC. Supplemented by reference TRBV15 and TRBJ2-1, the full variable domain reads DAMVIQNPRYQVTQFGKPVTLSCSQTLNHNVMYWYQQKSSQAPKLLFHYYDKDFNNEADTPDNFQSRRPNTSFCFLDIRSPGLGDTAMYLCATSRGRGGSYNEQFFGPGTRLTVL.

DNA for the CDR3: TGTGCCAGCAGTAGACCCCCCCTGTGGCTAGCGGGAGGGCCTTCCACAGATACGCAGTATTTT. Translation: CASSRPPLWLAGGPSTDTQYF. The chain links TRBV27 to TRBJ2-3; 12 nucleotides align to TRBD2. The germline gives CDR1 MNHEY, CDR2 SMNVEV (reference sequence). The CDR3 is 21 amino acids. The V gene end was trimmed by 5 bases and the J gene end by 2 bases; junction bases not matched to a gene: 20.

The chain couples TRBV5-4 to TRBJ1-5, with D possibly TRBD1 on 5 matching bases. This CDR3 comprises 17 residues. Germline-derived CDR1 and CDR2 are SGHNT and YYREEE (reference sequence). With 4 bases removed from V and 2 bases from J, the gap between germline ends came to 19 bases. CDR3 residues: CASSPGSLDLGNQPQHF. The CDR3 DNA reads as TGTGCCAGCAGCCCAGGGTCGCTAGATCTGGGCAATCAGCCCCAGCATTTT.

The V gene is TRBV7-3, the J gene TRBJ2-1; 8 nucleotides align to TRBD2. CDR1 and CDR2 from the germline V gene are SGHTA and FQGTGA. The CDR3 sequence is 15 residues long. After removal of 6 bases from V and 10 bases from J, the junction contained 14 bases not matched to a gene. CDR3: CASSEWSSGSREQFF. The CDR3, as DNA: TGTGCCAGCAGTGAATGGTCCAGCGGGAGTAGGGAGCAGTTCTTC.

The CDR3 reads CASSQGTGAAHNEQFF. CDR3 coding DNA: TGTGCCAGCAGCCAGGGAACAGGGGCGGCACACAATGAGCAGTTCTTC. The V gene is TRBV14, the J gene TRBJ2-1; 7 positions agree with TRBD1. Germline V gene lookup returns CDR1 SGHDN and CDR2 FVKESK. Losses at the gene ends were 3 bases for V and 5 bases for J; bases not matched to a gene: 10. The CDR3 runs to 16 residues.

This clone was detected once. J is TRBJ2-3 and V is TRBV11-2; the match to TRBD2 covers 9 bases. Germline lookup yields CDR1 SGHAT and CDR2 FQNNGV. V gave up 2 bases and J gave up 2 bases; unmatched junction bases: 2. This CDR3 has 15 amino acids. The CDR3 DNA follows: TGTGCCAGCAGCTTACTAGCGGGGTTCACAGATACGCAGTATTTT. Its translation is CASSLLAGFTDTQYF.

This clone was found once. The chain recombines TRBV27 with TRBJ2-5; D is ambiguous. Germline CDR1 reads MNHEY; CDR2 reads SMNVEV (reference sequence). Trimming left V 4 bases short and J 2 bases short, with 8 bases between. The CDR3 is made up of 13 amino acids. CDR3: CASSSRDQETQYF. In DNA form, the CDR3 reads TGTGCCAGCAGTTCCAGAGATCAAGAGACCCAGTACTTC.

This clone was recorded only once. The CDR3 reads CASSQSRDRGSNTEAFF. In DNA form, the CDR3 reads TGCGCCAGCAGCCAGTCCCGGGACAGGGGGTCGAACACTGAAGCTTTCTTT. The chain joins TRBV4-1 to TRBJ1-1; 11 bases are a match to TRBD1. V shed 3 bases, J shed 1 base, and the junction held 7 bases outside the gene matches. This CDR3 region has 17 residues. Germline CDR1 MGHRA, CDR2 YSYEKL.

This clone is a singleton in its sample. V is TRBV19 and J is TRBJ2-1, with D tentatively TRBD2 (5 bases). Per the germline V gene, CDR1 is LNHDA and CDR2 is SQIVND (reference sequence). Trimming left V 2 bases short and J 7 bases short, with 12 bases between. The CDR3 sequence is 14 residues long. The CDR3 nucleotides read TGTGCCAGTAGTATATACGGTGGGAGTAATGAGCAGTTCTTC. As protein: CASSIYGGSNEQFF.

Of note for this clone: Other DNA sequences in the sample encode the same CDR3. The chain joins TRBV7-3 to TRBJ2-3; 8 bases line up with TRBD1. The CDR3 loop spans 15 amino acids. Trimming cost V 3 bases and J 2 bases; bases outside gene matches: 4. Looked up from germline, CDR1 is SGHTA and CDR2 is FQGTGA. The CDR3, as DNA: TGTGCCAGCAGCTTGACAGGGGATTACACAGATACGCAGTATTTT. Its translation is CASSLTGDYTDTQYF.

The chain carries TRBV7-9 and TRBJ2-3; tentative D call: TRBD2 (6 bases). The CDR3 is made up of 17 amino acids. The V and J ends lost 1 base and 3 bases respectively, with 17 bases between them. Germline V gives CDR1 SEHNR, CDR2 FQNEAQ (reference sequence). CDR3 sequence (DNA): TGTGCCAGCAGCTTAGAAGCCCTCGGGGGAGCGACAGATACGCAGTATTTT. As protein: CASSLEALGGATDTQYF.

A few counts support this clone. The rearrangement joins TRBV9 to TRBJ1-5, with 9 bases that match TRBD1. The CDR3 is 15 residues long. V gave up 3 bases and J gave up 5 bases; unmatched junction bases: 6. Germline lookup yields CDR1 SGDLS and CDR2 YYNGEE. This chain's CDR3 is CASSGTGDGHQPQHF. The CDR3 DNA reads TGTGCCAGCAGCGGGACAGGGGATGGGCATCAGCCCCAGCATTTT.

CDR3 amino acids: CASRSGLVDIQYF. CDR3 in DNA: TGTGCCAGCAGGTCGGGACTAGTGGACATTCAGTACTTC. The V and J genes are TRBV7-9 and TRBJ2-4; 8 bases are a match to TRBD2. The ends lost 6 bases at V and 8 bases at J; junction bases unmatched: 6. Germline loops: CDR1 SEHNR, CDR2 FQNEAQ (reference sequence). This CDR3 comprises 13 residues.

The rearrangement uses TRBV10-2 and TRBJ1-1, with D perhaps matching TRBD1 (5 bases). Between the trimmed V and J ends, which lost 4 bases and 5 bases, there was a span of 11 bases. The CDR3 covers 13 residues. Germline loops: CDR1 WSHSY, CDR2 SAAADI. The chain's CDR3 is CASSGQGSTEAFF. CDR3 nucleotide sequence: TGCGCCAGCAGTGGGCAGGGATCTACTGAAGCTTTCTTT.

This chain uses TRBV7-2 with TRBJ2-3; 8 nucleotides match TRBD1. The CDR3 contains 14 residues. The germline V gene has CDR1 SGHTA and CDR2 FQGNSA. Unmatched junction bases numbered 3, after V lost 3 bases and J lost 4 bases. The chain's CDR3 is CASSFRGRADTQYF. DNA of the CDR3: TGTGCCAGCAGCTTCAGGGGGCGGGCAGATACGCAGTATTTT.

Notes on this clone: The sample holds other DNA sequences that translate to the same CDR3. This chain connects TRBV5-6 to TRBJ1-6, with 9 bases aligning to TRBD1. Trimming removed 5 bases from V and 11 bases from J; junction bases left unmatched: 11. The V gene's germline CDR1 is SGHDT and CDR2 YYEEEE. This CDR3 is 15 amino acids long. The chain's CDR3 is CASSLTTGGATPLHF. CDR3 nucleotide sequence: TGTGCCAGCAGTTTAACTACAGGGGGCGCAACACCCCTCCACTTT.

The genes are TRBV30 and TRBJ1-5; 7 bases agree with TRBD1. Germline-derived CDR1 and CDR2 are GTSNPN and SVGIG (reference sequence). This CDR3 contains 15 residues. V lost 1 base to trimming and J lost 4 bases; unmatched junction nucleotides: 7. CDR3 bases: TGTGCCTGGAGTGCACAGGGGCCCATTAATCAGCCCCAGCATTTT. It encodes CAWSAQGPINQPQHF.

This chain connects TRBV2 to TRBJ2-5; TRBD1 is a possible D gene (8 bases). Per the germline V gene, CDR1 is SNHLY and CDR2 is FYNNEI. This CDR3 has 18 residues. Between the trimmed V and J ends, which lost 2 bases and 3 bases, there was a span of 22 bases. The CDR3 sequence: CASSESPPGQGGEETQYF. The CDR3 DNA is TGTGCCAGCAGTGAAAGCCCACCTGGACAGGGAGGGGAAGAGACCCAGTACTTC.

The genes are TRBV6-6 and TRBJ1-3, with D hard to call. The CDR3 has 12 residues. V gave up 5 bases and J gave up 2 bases, with 4 bases separating them. Germline V gene lookup returns CDR1 MNHNY and CDR2 SVGAGI (reference sequence). The CDR3 DNA is TGTGCCAGCAGTGAGCCTGGAAACACCATATATTTT. Translation: CASSEPGNTIYF.

This chain links TRBV10-3 with TRBJ1-1; D uncertain. The CDR3 loop spans 14 amino acids. Germline V gene sequence: CDR1 ENHRY, CDR2 SYGVKD. Trimming took 4 bases from V and 0 from J, leaving 9 bases between them. CDR3 in DNA: TGTGCCATCAGTGGCGAAGCCATGAACACTGAAGCTTTCTTT. Translation: CAISGEAMNTEAFF.

The genes are TRBV11-2 and TRBJ1-1; D perhaps matches TRBD1 (6 bases). Germline loops: CDR1 SGHAT, CDR2 FQNNGV. V was trimmed by 8 bases and J by 4 bases, leaving 23 bases between them. The CDR3 loop spans 16 amino acids. This CDR3 is CASHEQGGGIGTEAFF. DNA for the CDR3: TGTGCCAGCCACGAACAGGGAGGGGGAATAGGCACTGAAGCTTTCTTT.